These 6 T cell receptor beta chains came from one sample sequenced in a study of cytotoxic CD8 clonotypes in ibrutinib-treated CLL. The protocol was immunoSEQ multiplex PCR, while the TCRdb copy is restricted to in-frame clones and leaves out a portion. The profile shows roughly 130,000 clones, more than 85% of them singletons. The specimen was PBMCs, collected after 12 months of ibrutinib treatment. These receptors were collected from a human donor with chronic lymphocytic leukemia.

The CDR3 nucleotides read TGTGCCAGCCTACTAGCGGACTACGAGCAGTACTTC. Protein: CASLLADYEQYF. The chain uses TRBV5-8 and TRBJ2-7; 8 bases are a match to TRBD2. CDR3 length: 12 residues. V shed 7 bases, J shed 3 bases, and the junction held 3 bases outside the gene matches. In germline, CDR1 is SGHTS, CDR2 YDEGEE.

This sequence joins TRBV6-6 and TRBJ2-2; TRBD1 aligns across 7 bases. This CDR3 is 13 amino acids long. The trim removed 6 bases at V and 4 bases at J, leaving 2 bases unmatched. The germline CDR1 and CDR2 sequences are MNHNY and SVGAGI (reference sequence). The CDR3 sequence is CASSQGVTGELFF. CDR3 bases: TGTGCCAGCAGCCAGGGGGTCACCGGGGAGCTGTTTTTT.

The gene calls are TRBV18 and TRBJ2-1; 11 bases are a match to TRBD2. V lost 3 bases to trimming and J lost 2 bases; unmatched junction nucleotides: 12. The CDR3 length is 19 residues. From germline, CDR1 is KGHSH and CDR2 LQKENI. For the CDR3, the DNA is TGTGCCAGCTCACCCGGGGCTAGCGGGAGGTTAAAGACCTACAATGAGCAGTTCTTC. It yields the protein CASSPGASGRLKTYNEQFF.

The chain couples TRBV7-2 to TRBJ2-1, with TRBD2 identical over 11 bases. With V trimmed by 5 bases and J by 1 base, 4 bases remained unmatched. This CDR3 region has 16 residues. The germline V gene encodes CDR1 SGHTA and CDR2 FQGNSA. The CDR3 coding sequence is TGTGCCAGCAGCCCGGGGACTAGCGGATCCTACAATGAGCAGTTCTTC. Protein: CASSPGTSGSYNEQFF.

The chain recombines TRBV21-1 with TRBJ1-3; the table calls TRBD1, which could not be checked here. TRBV21-1 is noted as a pseudogene. The CDR3 is 16 residues long. CDR3 loop: CASSIPDRGLRNTIYF. In DNA form, the CDR3 reads TGTGCCAGCAGCATTCCGGACAGGGGGCTTAGAAACACCATATATTTT.

The chain recombines TRBV18 with TRBJ1-4; 8 bases align to TRBD1. The CDR3 is 16 residues long. Germline values: CDR1 KGHSH, CDR2 LQKENI. V lost 3 bases, J lost 0 bases, and 3 bases stayed unmatched. The CDR3 DNA is TGTGCCAGCTCACCCGGACAGGGCCCAACTAATGAAAAACTGTTTTTT. Translation: CASSPGQGPTNEKLFF. Looking up the rest from reference TRBV18 and TRBJ1-4 gives the full variable domain: NAGVMQNPRHLVRRRGQEARLRCSPMKGHSHVYWYRQLPEEGLKFMVYLQKENIIDESGMPKERFSAEFPKEGPSILRIQQVVRGDSAAYFCASSPGQGPTNEKLFFGSGTQLSVL.